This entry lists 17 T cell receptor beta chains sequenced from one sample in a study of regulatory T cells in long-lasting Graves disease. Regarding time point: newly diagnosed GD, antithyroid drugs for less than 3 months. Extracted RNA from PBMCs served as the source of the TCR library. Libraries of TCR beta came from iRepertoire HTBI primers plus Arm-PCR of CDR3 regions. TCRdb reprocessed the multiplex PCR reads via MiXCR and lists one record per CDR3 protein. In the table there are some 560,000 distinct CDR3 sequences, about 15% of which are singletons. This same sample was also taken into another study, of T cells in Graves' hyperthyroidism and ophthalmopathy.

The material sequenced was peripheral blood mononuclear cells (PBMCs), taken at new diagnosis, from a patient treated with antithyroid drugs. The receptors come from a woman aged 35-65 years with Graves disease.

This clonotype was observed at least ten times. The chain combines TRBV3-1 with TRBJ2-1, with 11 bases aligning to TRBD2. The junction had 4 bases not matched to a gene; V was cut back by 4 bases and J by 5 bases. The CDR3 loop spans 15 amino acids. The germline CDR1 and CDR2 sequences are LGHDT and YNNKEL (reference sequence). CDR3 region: CASSLTSGAHNEQFF. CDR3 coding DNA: TGTGCCAGCAGCCTGACTAGCGGGGCCCACAATGAGCAGTTCTTC.

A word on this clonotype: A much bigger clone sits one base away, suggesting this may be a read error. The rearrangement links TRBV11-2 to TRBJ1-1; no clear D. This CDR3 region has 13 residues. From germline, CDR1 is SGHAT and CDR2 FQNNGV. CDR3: CVSSGPWSTEAFF. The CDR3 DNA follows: TGTGTCAGCAGCGGGCCTTGGTCCACTGAAGCTTTCTTT.

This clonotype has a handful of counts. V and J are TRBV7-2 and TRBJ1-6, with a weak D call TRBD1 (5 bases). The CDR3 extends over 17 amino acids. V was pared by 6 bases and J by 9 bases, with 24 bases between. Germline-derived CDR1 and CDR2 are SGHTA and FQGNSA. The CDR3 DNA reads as TGTGCCAGCAGTACTCTCACCAGACAGAAGGGGCTTTCACCCCTCCACTTT. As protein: CASSTLTRQKGLSPLHF.

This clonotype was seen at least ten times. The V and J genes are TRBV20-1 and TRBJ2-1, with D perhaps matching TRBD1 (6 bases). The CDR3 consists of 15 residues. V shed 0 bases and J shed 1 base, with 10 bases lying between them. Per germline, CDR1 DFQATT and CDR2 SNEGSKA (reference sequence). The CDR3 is CSARDSGESYNEQFF. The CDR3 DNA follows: TGCAGTGCTAGAGATTCAGGGGAGTCCTACAATGAGCAGTTCTTC.

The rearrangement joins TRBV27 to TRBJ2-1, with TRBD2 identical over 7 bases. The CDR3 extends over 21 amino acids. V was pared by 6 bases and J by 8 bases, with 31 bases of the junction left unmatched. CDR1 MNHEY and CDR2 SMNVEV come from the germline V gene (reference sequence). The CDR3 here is CASSLSEGDSSGVTVWDEQFF. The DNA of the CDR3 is TGTGCCAGCAGCCTAAGTGAAGGGGATTCGAGCGGGGTTACCGTCTGGGATGAGCAGTTCTTC.

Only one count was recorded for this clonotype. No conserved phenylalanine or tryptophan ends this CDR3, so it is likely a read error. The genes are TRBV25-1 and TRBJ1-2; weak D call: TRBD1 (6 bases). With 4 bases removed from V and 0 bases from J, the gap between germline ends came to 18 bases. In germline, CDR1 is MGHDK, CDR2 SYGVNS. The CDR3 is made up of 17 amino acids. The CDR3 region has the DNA TGTGCCAGCAGTGGACACAGGGACCCCTTAGCTAACTATGGCTACACCCTC. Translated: CASSGHRDPLANYGYTL.

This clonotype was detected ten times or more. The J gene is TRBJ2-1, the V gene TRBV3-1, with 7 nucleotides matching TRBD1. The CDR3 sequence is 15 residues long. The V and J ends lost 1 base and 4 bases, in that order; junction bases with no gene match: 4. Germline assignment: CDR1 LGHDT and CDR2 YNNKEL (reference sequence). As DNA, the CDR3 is TGTGCCAGCAGCCAAGCAACAGGGGTGTACAATGAGCAGTTCTTC. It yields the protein CASSQATGVYNEQFF.

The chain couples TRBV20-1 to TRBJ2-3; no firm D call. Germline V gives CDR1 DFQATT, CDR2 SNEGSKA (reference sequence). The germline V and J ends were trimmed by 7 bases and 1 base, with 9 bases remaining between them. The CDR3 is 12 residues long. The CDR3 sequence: CSVFDRTDTQYF. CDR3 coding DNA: TGCAGTGTTTTTGACCGCACAGATACGCAGTATTTT.

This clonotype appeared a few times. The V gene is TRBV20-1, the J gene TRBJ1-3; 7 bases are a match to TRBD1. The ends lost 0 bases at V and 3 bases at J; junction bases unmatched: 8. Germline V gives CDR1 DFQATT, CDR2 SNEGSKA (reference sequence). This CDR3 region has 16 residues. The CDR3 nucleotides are TGCAGTGCTAGAGAAGTCAGGGGGGGACTTGGAAACACCATATATTTT. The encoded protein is CSAREVRGGLGNTIYF.

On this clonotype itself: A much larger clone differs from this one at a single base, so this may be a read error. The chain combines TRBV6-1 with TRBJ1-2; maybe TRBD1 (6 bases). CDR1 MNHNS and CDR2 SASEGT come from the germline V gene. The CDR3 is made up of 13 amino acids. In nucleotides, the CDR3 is TGTGCCAGCAGCTCCACAGGGTACTATGGCCACACCTTC. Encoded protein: CASSSTGYYGHTF.

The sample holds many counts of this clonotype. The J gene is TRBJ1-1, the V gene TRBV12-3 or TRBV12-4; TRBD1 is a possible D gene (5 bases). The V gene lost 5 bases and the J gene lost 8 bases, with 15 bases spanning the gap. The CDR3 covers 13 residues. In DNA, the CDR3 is TGTGCCAGCAGTACCTACGGGGCGCCCGAAGCTTTCTTT. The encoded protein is CASSTYGAPEAFF.

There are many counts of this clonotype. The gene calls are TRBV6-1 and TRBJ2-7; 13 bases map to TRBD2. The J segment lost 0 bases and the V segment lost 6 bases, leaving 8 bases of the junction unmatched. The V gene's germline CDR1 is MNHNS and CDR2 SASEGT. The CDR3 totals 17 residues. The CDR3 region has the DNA TGTGCCAGCAGGACTAGCGGGGGGCCTATGTCCTCCTACGAGCAGTACTTC. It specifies CASRTSGGPMSSYEQYF.

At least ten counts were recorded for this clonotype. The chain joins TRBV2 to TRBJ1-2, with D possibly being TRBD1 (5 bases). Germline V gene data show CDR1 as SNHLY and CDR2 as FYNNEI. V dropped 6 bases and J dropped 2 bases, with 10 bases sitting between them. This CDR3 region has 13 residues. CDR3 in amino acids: CASRVGTNYGYTF. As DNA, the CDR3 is TGTGCCAGCAGGGTCGGGACCAACTATGGCTACACCTTC. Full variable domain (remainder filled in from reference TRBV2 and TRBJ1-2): EPEVTQTPSHQVTQMGQEVILRCVPISNHLYFYWYRQILGQKVEFLVSFYNNEISEKSEIFDDQFSVERPDGSNFTLKIRSTKLEDSAMYFCASRVGTNYGYTFGSGTRLTVV.

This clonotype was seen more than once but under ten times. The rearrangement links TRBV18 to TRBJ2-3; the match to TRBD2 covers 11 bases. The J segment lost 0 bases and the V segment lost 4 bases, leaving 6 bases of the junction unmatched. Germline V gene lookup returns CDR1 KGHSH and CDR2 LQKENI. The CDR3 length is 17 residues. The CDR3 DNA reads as TGTGCCAGCTCACATCCTAGCGGGGGGACGAGCACAGATACGCAGTATTTT. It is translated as CASSHPSGGTSTDTQYF.

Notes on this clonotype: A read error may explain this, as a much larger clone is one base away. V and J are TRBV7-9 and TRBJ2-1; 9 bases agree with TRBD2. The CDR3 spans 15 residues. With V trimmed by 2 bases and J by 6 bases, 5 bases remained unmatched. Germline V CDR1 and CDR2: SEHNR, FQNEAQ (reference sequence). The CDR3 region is CASSLRAGGPNEQFF. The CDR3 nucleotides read TGTGCCAGCAGCTTACGGGCGGGGGGGCCCAATGAGCAGTTCTTC.

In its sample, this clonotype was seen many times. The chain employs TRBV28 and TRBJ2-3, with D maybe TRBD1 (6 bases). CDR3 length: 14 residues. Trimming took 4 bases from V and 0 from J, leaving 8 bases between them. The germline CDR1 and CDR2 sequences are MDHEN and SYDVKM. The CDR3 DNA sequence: TGTGCCAGCAGTTCTGGGGGCAGCACAGATACGCAGTATTTT. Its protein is CASSSGGSTDTQYF.

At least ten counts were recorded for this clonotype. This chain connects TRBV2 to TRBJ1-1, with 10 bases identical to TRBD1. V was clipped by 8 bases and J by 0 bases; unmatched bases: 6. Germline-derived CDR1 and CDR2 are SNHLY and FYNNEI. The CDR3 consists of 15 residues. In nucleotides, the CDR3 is TGTGCCAGCCGCCGGGACAGGGGTATGAACACTGAAGCTTTCTTT. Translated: CASRRDRGMNTEAFF.